This T cell receptor (beta chain) was found in a study of T cell responses to AZD1222 COVID-19 vaccine. Points from the study as a whole: Baseline seropositives among AZD1222 recipients totaled only 5 to 7. Nearly half of the spike-specific TCRs reportedly recognize variant regions that carry no mutations. Spike-specific TCR breadth and depth went up after people got two AZD1222 doses. Donor demographics were predominantly white British with a female majority; clonal diversity may be underestimated.

The protocol was immunoSEQ multiplex PCR, while the TCRdb copy is restricted to in-frame clones and leaves out a portion. The top ten clones hold around 1.7% of a sample with about 120,000 clones, around nine tenths of them seen once. About this clone: Its antigen is currently unknown. Distinct nucleotide sequences in the sample also encode this CDR3.

The germline V gene has CDR1 SGHTA and CDR2 FQGNSA. This CDR3 contains 17 residues. The V gene end was trimmed by 3 bases and the J gene end by 0 bases; junction bases not matched to a gene: 6. The origin of this receptor is an adult in good health. The sample was peripheral blood, taken on day 0 of AZD1222 vaccination. V is TRBV7-2 and J is TRBJ1-3; 9 bases match TRBD1. In DNA form, the CDR3 reads TGTGCCAGCAGCTTTACCGGGACAGGGTTCTCTGGAAACACCATATATTTT. Translating it yields CASSFTGTGFSGNTIYF. Full variable domain (remainder filled in from reference TRBV7-2 and TRBJ1-3): GAGVSQSPSNKVTEKGKDVELRCDPISGHTALYWYRQSLGQGLEFLIYFQGNSAPDKSGLPSDRFSAERTGGSVSTLTIQRTQQEDSAVYLCASSFTGTGFSGNTIYFGEGSWLTVV.